Shown below are 9 T cell receptor beta chains from a single sample sequenced in a study of blood T cell repertoires in COVID-19. Using immunoSEQ multiplex PCR, the repertoire was profiled, and TCRdb retains in-frame clones only, with some absent. This table has about 120,000 clones, around four fifths appearing once. The sequencing sample was made of peripheral blood. These receptors came from a man between 65 and 85 years old with active or convalescent COVID-19.

The chain employs TRBV10-3 and TRBJ2-2; 8 nucleotides agree with TRBD2. V trimming: 3 bases; J trimming: 4 bases; junction bases outside the gene matches: 4. The CDR3 consists of 15 residues. Per the germline V gene, CDR1 is ENHRY and CDR2 is SYGVKD. The CDR3 sequence: CAISDAGTSTGELFF. The CDR3 DNA reads as TGTGCCATCAGTGACGCTGGGACTAGCACCGGGGAGCTGTTTTTT.

The chain is built from TRBV10-3 and TRBJ1-4; possible D gene TRBD1, 6 bases. The V end was cut by 2 bases, the J end by 4 bases, with 11 bases between. This CDR3 is built from 15 residues. Per the germline V gene, CDR1 is ENHRY and CDR2 is SYGVKD. The CDR3 coding sequence is TGTGCCATCAGTGAGCGGTCAGGGGATAATGAAAAACTGTTTTTT. Translation gives CAISERSGDNEKLFF.

The rearrangement uses TRBV19 and TRBJ1-3; tentatively, D is TRBD1 (6 bases). Deletions cut 7 bases from V and 3 bases from J, with 16 bases between. Germline loops: CDR1 LNHDA, CDR2 SQIVND (reference sequence). This CDR3 is 15 amino acids long. DNA of the CDR3: TGTGCCAGTAACGAAGACAGGTGGAATGGAAACACCATATATTTT. Translation gives CASNEDRWNGNTIYF. Using reference TRBV19 and TRBJ1-3 for the parts outside the CDR3, the full variable domain is DGGITQSPKYLFRKEGQNVTLSCEQNLNHDAMYWYRQDPGQGLRLIYYSQIVNDFQKGDIAEGYSVSREKKESFPLTVTSAQKNPTAFYLCASNEDRWNGNTIYFGEGSWLTVV.

This rearrangement joins TRBV4-3 to TRBJ1-4; TRBD1 aligns across 8 bases. Germline values: CDR1 LGHNA, CDR2 YSLEER. Trimming at V came to 3 bases and at J to 10 bases, leaving 16 bases not matched to a gene. The CDR3 runs 17 residues. CDR3 loop: CASSQSGQGASKGKLFF. CDR3 DNA sequence: TGCGCCAGCAGCCAGTCGGGGCAGGGGGCGAGTAAGGGAAAACTGTTTTTT.

V is TRBV7-2 and J is TRBJ2-3; TRBD2 agrees at 9 bases. This CDR3 comprises 17 residues. Losses at the gene ends were 5 bases for V and 5 bases for J; bases not matched to a gene: 14. Per germline, CDR1 SGHTA and CDR2 FQGNSA. In DNA, the CDR3 is TGTGCCAGCAGCCCTCACGTTGGGCGGGGGGGCGTAGATACGCAGTATTTT. It specifies CASSPHVGRGGVDTQYF. Full variable domain (rest looked up from reference TRBV7-2 and TRBJ2-3): GAGVSQSPSNKVTEKGKDVELRCDPISGHTALYWYRQSLGQGLEFLIYFQGNSAPDKSGLPSDRFSAERTGGSVSTLTIQRTQQEDSAVYLCASSPHVGRGGVDTQYFGPGTRLTVL.

The rearrangement links TRBV24-1 to TRBJ2-1; 8 bases match TRBD1. In germline, CDR1 is KGHDR, CDR2 SFDVKD. V was pared by 5 bases and J by 4 bases, with 6 bases of the junction left unmatched. This CDR3 has 15 amino acids. For the CDR3, the DNA is TGTGCCACCAGTGCCAGGGGGCGCGGTTACAATGAGCAGTTCTTC. Amino acid sequence: CATSARGRGYNEQFF.

This chain uses TRBV7-9 with TRBJ1-1; TRBD1 matches 9 bases. Germline V CDR1 and CDR2: SEHNR, FQNEAQ (reference sequence). The V and J ends lost 5 bases and 4 bases, in that order; junction bases with no gene match: 14. There are 17 residues in the CDR3. The CDR3 coding sequence is TGTGCCAGCAGCCACCGCAACCAGGGGACAGGGTTCACTGAAGCTTTCTTT. It is translated as CASSHRNQGTGFTEAFF.

The chain combines TRBV4-2 with TRBJ2-1, with TRBD1 matching 9 bases. The germline V gene encodes CDR1 LGHNA and CDR2 YNFKEQ. CDR3 length equals 18 residues. Trimming cost V 0 bases and J 3 bases; bases outside gene matches: 9. The CDR3 nucleotides are TGTGCCAGCAGCCAAGAGACGACCGGGACAGGGAGCTACAATGAGCAGTTCTTC. This translates into CASSQETTGTGSYNEQFF.

The V and J genes are TRBV28 and TRBJ1-1; D gene unclear. V lost 10 bases and J lost 5, with 11 bases in between. This CDR3 has 11 amino acids. Germline CDR1 and CDR2: MDHEN and SYDVKM. CDR3 protein: CATILRTEAFF. The DNA of the CDR3 is TGTGCCACCATCCTTAGAACTGAAGCTTTCTTT.